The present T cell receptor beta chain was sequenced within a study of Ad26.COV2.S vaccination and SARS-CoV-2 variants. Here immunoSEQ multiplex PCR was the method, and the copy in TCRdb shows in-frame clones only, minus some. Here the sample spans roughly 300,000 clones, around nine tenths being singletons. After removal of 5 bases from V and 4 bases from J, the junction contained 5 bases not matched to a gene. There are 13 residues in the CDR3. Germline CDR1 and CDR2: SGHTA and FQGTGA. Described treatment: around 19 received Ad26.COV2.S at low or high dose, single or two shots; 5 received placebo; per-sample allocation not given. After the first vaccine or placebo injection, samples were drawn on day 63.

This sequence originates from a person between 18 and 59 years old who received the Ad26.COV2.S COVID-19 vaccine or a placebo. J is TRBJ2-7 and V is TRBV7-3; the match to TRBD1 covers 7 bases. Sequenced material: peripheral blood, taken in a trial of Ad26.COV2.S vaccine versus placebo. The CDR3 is CASSPGQWYEQYF. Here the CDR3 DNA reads TGTGCCAGCAGCCCGGGACAGTGGTACGAGCAGTACTTC.